The T cell receptor beta chain under discussion was sequenced for a study of ipilimumab plus nivolumab after autologous stem cell transplantation. As for the study in general: Patients received a median of about five ipilimumab and 8 nivolumab doses.

Some clones are missing from TCRdb's copy, which holds only in-frame ones; the method was immunoSEQ multiplex PCR. The table lists approximately 84,000 clones, over 80% of them singletons, with roughly 2% in the top ten. Checkpoint therapy with ipilimumab 1 mg/kg began 14 to 28 days after transplant. Through week 26, nivolumab 3 mg/kg IV was given weeks 1, 4, 7, 10, then biweekly. Sequenced material: PBMCs, taken in a trial of ipilimumab plus nivolumab as post-transplant consolidation. This TCR was recovered from a male donor with diffuse large B-cell lymphoma.

The CDR3 sequence is CASRSRGGFTEAFF. CDR3 in DNA: TGCGCCAGCAGGTCGAGGGGGGGCTTCACTGAAGCTTTCTTT. This chain connects TRBV5-1 to TRBJ1-1; a possible D gene is TRBD1 (6 bases). The CDR3 is 14 residues long. V was trimmed by 5 bases and J by 4 bases, leaving 15 bases between them. Germline V lookup: CDR1 SGHRS, CDR2 YFSETQ.